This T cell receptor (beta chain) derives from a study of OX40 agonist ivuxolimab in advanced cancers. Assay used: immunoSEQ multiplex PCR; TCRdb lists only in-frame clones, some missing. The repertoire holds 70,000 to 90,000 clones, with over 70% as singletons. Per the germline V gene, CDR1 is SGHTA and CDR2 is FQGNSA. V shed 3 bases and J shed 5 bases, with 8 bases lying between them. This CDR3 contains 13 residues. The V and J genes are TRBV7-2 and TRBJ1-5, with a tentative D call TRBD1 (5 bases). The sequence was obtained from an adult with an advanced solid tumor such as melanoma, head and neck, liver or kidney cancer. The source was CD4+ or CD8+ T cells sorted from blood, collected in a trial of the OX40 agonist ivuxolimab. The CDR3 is CASSFQGDQPQHF. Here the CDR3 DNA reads TGTGCCAGCAGCTTTCAGGGTGATCAGCCCCAGCATTTT.